This record concerns one T cell receptor (beta chain) sequence. Its antigen is not known. This entry comes from a study of T cell responses to AZD1222 COVID-19 vaccine. Overall study context: The analysis combined second doses at about 4 or about 12 weeks.

Here immunoSEQ multiplex PCR was the method, and the copy in TCRdb shows in-frame clones only, minus some. The sample has about 160,000 clones, more than 70% seen once. Trimming left V 5 bases short and J 6 bases short, with 19 bases between. Germline loops: CDR1 MNHEY, CDR2 SMNVEV (reference sequence). The CDR3 is made up of 15 amino acids. Regarding the study as a whole: The study sampled repertoires only after the peak T cell response. Reports indicate that nearly half of spike-specific TCRs are directed at unmutated variant regions.

The V gene is TRBV27, the J gene TRBJ1-2, with D unclear. The source of this sequence is an adult in good health. The sequences come from peripheral blood, collected on day 0 of AZD1222 vaccination. The CDR3 here is CASSAHRTVRHGYTF. CDR3 in DNA: TGTGCCAGCAGTGCCCACAGAACGGTACGGCATGGCTACACCTTC.